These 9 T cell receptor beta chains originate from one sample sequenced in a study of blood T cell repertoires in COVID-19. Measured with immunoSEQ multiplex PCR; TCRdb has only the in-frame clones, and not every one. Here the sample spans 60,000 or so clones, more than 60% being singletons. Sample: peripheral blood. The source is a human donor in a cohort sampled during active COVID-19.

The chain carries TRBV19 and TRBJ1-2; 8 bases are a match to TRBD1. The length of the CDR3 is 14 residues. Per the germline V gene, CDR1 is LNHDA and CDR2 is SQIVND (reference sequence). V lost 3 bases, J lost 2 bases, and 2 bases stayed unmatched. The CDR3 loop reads CASSIQGANYGYTF. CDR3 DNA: TGTGCCAGTAGTATTCAGGGGGCCAACTATGGCTACACCTTC.

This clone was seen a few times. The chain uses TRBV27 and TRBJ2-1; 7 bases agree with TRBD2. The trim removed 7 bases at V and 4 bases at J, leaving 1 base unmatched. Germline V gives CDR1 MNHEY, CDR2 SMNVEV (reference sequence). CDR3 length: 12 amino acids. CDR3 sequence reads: CASNGGYNEQFF. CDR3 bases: TGTGCCAGCAACGGGGGGTACAATGAGCAGTTCTTC.

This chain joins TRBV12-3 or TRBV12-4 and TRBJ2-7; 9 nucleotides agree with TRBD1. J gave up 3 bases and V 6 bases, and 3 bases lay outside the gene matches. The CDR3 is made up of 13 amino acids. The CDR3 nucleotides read TGTGCCAGCAGCGGGGACAGGGTCTACGAGCAGTACTTC. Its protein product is CASSGDRVYEQYF.

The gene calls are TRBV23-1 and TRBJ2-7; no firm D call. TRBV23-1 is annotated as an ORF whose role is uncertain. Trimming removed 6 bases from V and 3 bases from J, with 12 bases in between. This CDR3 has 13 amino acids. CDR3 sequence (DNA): TGCGCCAGCAGACCATGGGCAGGCTACGAGCAGTACTTC. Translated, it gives CASRPWAGYEQYF.

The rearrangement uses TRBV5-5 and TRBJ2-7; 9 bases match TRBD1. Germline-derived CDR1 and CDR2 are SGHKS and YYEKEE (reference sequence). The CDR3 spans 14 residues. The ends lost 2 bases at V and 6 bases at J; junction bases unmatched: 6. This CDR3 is CASSLGQGTAEQYF. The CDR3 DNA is TGTGCCAGCAGCTTAGGACAGGGGACCGCCGAGCAGTACTTC.

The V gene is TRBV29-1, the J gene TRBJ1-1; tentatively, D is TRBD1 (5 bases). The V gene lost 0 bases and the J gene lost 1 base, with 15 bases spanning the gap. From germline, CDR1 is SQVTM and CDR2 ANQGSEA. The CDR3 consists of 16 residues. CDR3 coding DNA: TGCAGCGTTGAAGAATTGAGACGAACAGGGAACACTGAAGCTTTCTTT. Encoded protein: CSVEELRRTGNTEAFF.

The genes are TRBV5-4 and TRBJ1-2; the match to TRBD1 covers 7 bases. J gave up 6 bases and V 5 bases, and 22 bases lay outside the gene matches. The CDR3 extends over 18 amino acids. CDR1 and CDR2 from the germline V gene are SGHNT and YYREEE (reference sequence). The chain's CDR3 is CASSTTYTGAPSPHGYTF. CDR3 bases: TGTGCCAGCAGTACCACTTATACAGGGGCCCCGTCCCCTCATGGCTACACCTTC.

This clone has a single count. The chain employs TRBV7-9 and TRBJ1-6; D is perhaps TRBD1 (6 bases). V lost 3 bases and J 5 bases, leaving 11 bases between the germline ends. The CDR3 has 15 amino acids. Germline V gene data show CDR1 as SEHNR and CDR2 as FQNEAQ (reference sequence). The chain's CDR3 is CASSLRGTNNSPLHF. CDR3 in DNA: TGTGCCAGCAGCTTGAGGGGGACAAATAATTCACCCCTCCACTTT. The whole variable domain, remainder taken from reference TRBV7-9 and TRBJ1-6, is DTGVSQNPRHKITKRGQNVTFRCDPISEHNRLYWYRQTLGQGPEFLTYFQNEAQLEKSRLLSDRFSAERPKGSFSTLEIQRTEQGDSAMYLCASSLRGTNNSPLHFGNGTRLTVT.

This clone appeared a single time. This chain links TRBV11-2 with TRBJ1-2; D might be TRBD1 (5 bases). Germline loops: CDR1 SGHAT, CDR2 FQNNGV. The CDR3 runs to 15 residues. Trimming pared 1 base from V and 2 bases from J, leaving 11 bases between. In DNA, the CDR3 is TGTGCCAGCAGCTTAGTGCAGGGTTGGAACTATGGCTACACCTTC. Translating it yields CASSLVQGWNYGYTF.